A selection of T cell receptor beta chains follows, all from one sample in a study of blood T cell repertoires in COVID-19. This table comes from immunoSEQ multiplex PCR, and its TCRdb copy is limited to in-frame clones, with some not included. The table includes 300,000 to 400,000 clones, roughly 87% detected once. Source material: peripheral blood. These receptors were taken from a man in his thirties or forties with COVID-19, enrolled during active disease. Each CDR3 is given with its conserved first and last residue. D genes are given only for firm matches. Some rows mark clone size as missing; the rest say once, few, many or name a class of expanded clone.

cdr3_aa	cdr3_nt	j_call	v_call	d_call	clone_size
CASSLAYYEQYF	TGTGCCAGCAGTTTAGCTTACTACGAGCAGTACTTC	TRBJ2-7	TRBV12-3/TRBV12-4	.	.
CASSLEAPDGYTF	TGTGCCAGCAGTTTAGAAGCCCCTGATGGCTACACCTTC	TRBJ1-2	TRBV12-3/TRBV12-4	.	.
CSVDQTGAGTYEQYF	TGCAGCGTAGACCAAACAGGGGCCGGCACCTACGAGCAGTACTTC	TRBJ2-7	TRBV29-1	TRBD1	once
CASSQASGRSYNEQFF	TGTGCCAGCAGCCAAGCTTCAGGGCGCTCCTACAATGAGCAGTTCTTC	TRBJ2-1	TRBV4-2	.	once
CASSLFRAYEQYF	TGTGCCAGCAGCTTGTTCAGGGCCTACGAGCAGTACTTC	TRBJ2-7	TRBV5-5	.	.
CASSVDEGGHQETQYF	TGTGCCAGCAGCGTAGATGAGGGGGGGCATCAAGAGACCCAGTACTTC	TRBJ2-5	TRBV9	.	.
CASSFSSGTGFTGELFF	TGTGCCAGCAGCTTTTCGTCCGGGACAGGATTCACCGGGGAGCTGTTTTTT	TRBJ2-2	TRBV5-4	TRBD1	once
CASSPKRVSDTQYF	TGTGCCAGCAGCCCCAAACGGGTCTCAGATACGCAGTATTTT	TRBJ2-3	TRBV3-1/TRBV3-2	.	.
CSGTQGATNEKLFF	TGCAGCGGGACACAGGGTGCAACTAATGAAAAACTGTTTTTT	TRBJ1-4	TRBV29-1	.	.
CASSATNSNTEAFF	TGTGCCAGCAGTGCGACAAATTCGAACACTGAAGCTTTCTTT	TRBJ1-1	TRBV2	.	many
CASSQGQSYGYTF	TGTGCCAGCAGCCAAGGACAGTCGTATGGCTACACCTTC	TRBJ1-2	TRBV2	.	.
CASSPQGSGNTIYF	TGTGCCAGCAGCCCACAGGGATCTGGAAACACCATATATTTT	TRBJ1-3	TRBV28	.	once
CASRTSGIIYEQYF	TGTGCCAGCAGAACTAGCGGGATCATTTACGAGCAGTACTTC	TRBJ2-7	TRBV27	TRBD2	.
CASSRDRTLREQYF	TGTGCCAGCAGCCGTGACAGGACCCTTAGGGAGCAGTACTTC	TRBJ2-7	TRBV11-2	.	.
CATSKRLGAANYGYTF	TGTGCCACCAGCAAACGCCTTGGGGCAGCGAACTATGGCTACACCTTC	TRBJ1-2	TRBV15	.	.
CASSGGTSGSPKQFF	TGTGCCAGCAGTGGCGGGACTAGCGGGAGCCCTAAGCAGTTCTTC	TRBJ2-1	TRBV28	TRBD2	.
CASSHTSGRIYNEQFF	TGTGCCAGCAGTCATACTAGCGGGAGAATCTACAATGAGCAGTTCTTC	TRBJ2-1	TRBV27	TRBD2	once